This T cell receptor beta chain was observed in a study of T cells in Graves' hyperthyroidism and ophthalmopathy. Study background: Once the initial diagnosis was made, peripheral blood was obtained before any treatment. Study findings and constraints: Peripheral blood also featured most of the thyroid clonotypes expanded above 0.001. Ophthalmopathy was distinguished from stable hyperthyroidism by 13 V-J signatures.

To note about this clonotype: Its antigen is unidentified.

RNA transcripts gave rise to amplified TCR beta CDR3 regions. TCR CDR3 underwent first-round RT-PCR with the HTBI primer set. One entry per CDR3 protein, called by TCRdb with MiXCR from the multiplex PCR reads. The repertoire holds under 500,000 distinct CDR3 sequences, around 15% seen once, with 28% in the top ten. Disease lasting under 3 months, a NOSPECS grade of at least 4, and a Clinical Activity Score of at least 3 were features of the ophthalmopathy patients. The germline gives CDR1 MGHRA, CDR2 YSYEKL. V lost 1 base and J 0 bases, leaving 7 bases between the germline ends. The CDR3 is 15 residues long.

The sequence came from a man aged 45 to 65 with Graves' ophthalmopathy. Sequencing was done on a sample of blood. The chain uses TRBV4-1 and TRBJ2-4; unclear D gene. This CDR3 is CASSQVGIAKNIQYF. The CDR3 nucleotides are TGCGCCAGCAGCCAAGTGGGGATAGCCAAAAACATTCAGTACTTC.